These 16 T cell receptor beta chains originate from one sample sequenced in a study of human T cells and chemical hapten exposure. As to time point: pre-sensitization, week 0. Treatment in this sample: therapeutic diphenylcyclopropenone sensitization with weekly scalp DPC. From the RACE reads, TCRdb called clonotypes with MiXCR, one entry per CDR3 protein. Altogether approximately 52,000 distinct CDR3 sequences are present, 9.4% being singletons, with the ten largest covering around 15%. The source was whole blood, collected in connection with sensitization to the hapten diphenylcyclopropenone (DPC). Source of these receptors: a woman aged 40 to 50 with alopecia areata. Some clones in this sample may be carry-over from other donors' samples.

A word on this clonotype: Here the CDR3 omits its conserved ending phenylalanine or tryptophan, so a read error is the likely source. The CDR3 is CASSPRTGGASNEQYI. DNA for the CDR3: TGTGCCAGCAGCCCCCGGACAGGGGGCGCGAGCAACGAGCAGTACATC. The chain recombines TRBV11-2 with TRBJ2-7, with 11 positions matching TRBD1. CDR3 length: 16 residues. The germline V gene has CDR1 SGHAT and CDR2 FQNNGV. With 5 bases clipped from V and 5 bases from J, the junction kept 11 bases outside the gene matches.

This clonotype was seen many times. The gene calls are TRBV6-2 or TRBV6-3 and TRBJ1-2, with TRBD1 identical over 7 bases. The CDR3 length is 13 residues. CDR1 and CDR2 from the germline V gene are MNHEY and SVGEGT. With V trimmed by 5 bases and J by 4 bases, 4 bases remained unmatched. CDR3: CASSGTEFYGYTF. CDR3 nucleotide sequence: TGTGCCAGCAGTGGGACAGAGTTCTATGGCTACACCTTC.

The chain recombines TRBV20-1 with TRBJ2-7; TRBD2 matches 9 bases. V was pared by 6 bases and J by 0 bases, with 12 bases of the junction left unmatched. The length of the CDR3 is 16 residues. CDR1 DFQATT and CDR2 SNEGSKA come from the germline V gene (reference sequence). The CDR3 loop is CSAPPPLAGSSYEQYF. The CDR3, as DNA: TGCAGTGCCCCGCCCCCCCTAGCGGGGAGCTCCTACGAGCAGTACTTC.

This chain joins TRBV5-1 and TRBJ1-5, with D unclear. CDR1 and CDR2 from the germline V gene are SGHRS and YFSETQ. Trimming shortened V by 0 bases and J by 3 bases, and 10 bases separated the two germline ends. The CDR3 has 15 amino acids. The CDR3 DNA sequence: TGCGCCAGCAGCTTGGATCCGAGTTTCAATCAGCCCCAGCATTTT. This sequence encodes CASSLDPSFNQPQHF.

This clonotype was seen at least ten times. The rearrangement links TRBV29-1 to TRBJ1-2; 9 nucleotides match TRBD1. The CDR3 is 15 residues long. The V segment lost 0 bases and the J segment 5 bases; nucleotides outside the gene matches: 7. Germline loops: CDR1 SQVTM, CDR2 ANQGSEA. The CDR3 DNA is TGCAGCGTTGAAGATTCCCCGGGACAGGGATATGGCTACACCTTC. This sequence encodes CSVEDSPGQGYGYTF. The variable domain in full, with the rest retrieved from reference TRBV29-1 and TRBJ1-2, is SAVISQKPSRDICQRGTSLTIQCQVDSQVTMMFWYRQQPGQSLTLIATANQGSEATYESGFVIDKFPISRPNLTFSTLTVSNMSPEDSSIYLCSVEDSPGQGYGYTFGSGTRLTVV.

This clonotype showed up just a few times. The chain joins TRBV6-6 to TRBJ2-1, with 8 bases aligning to TRBD2. This CDR3 has 13 amino acids. V was clipped by 6 bases and J by 8 bases; unmatched bases: 6. Per the germline V gene, CDR1 is MNHNY and CDR2 is SVGAGI (reference sequence). The CDR3 sequence is CASRGGGPHEQFF. The CDR3 DNA is TGTGCCAGCAGGGGCGGGGGGCCCCATGAGCAGTTCTTC.

This clonotype was counted many times. The chain recombines TRBV20-1 with TRBJ2-7; TRBD2 matches 12 bases. CDR1 and CDR2 (germline): DFQATT, SNEGSKA (reference sequence). V dropped 0 bases and J dropped 0; count of bases not matched to a gene: 0. The CDR3 is 15 amino acids. CDR3 nucleotides: TGCAGTGCTAGAGAGACTAGCGGGGGCTCCTACGAGCAGTACTTC. Translation gives CSARETSGGSYEQYF.

This chain uses TRBV7-2 with TRBJ1-6; D not resolved. The CDR3 covers 13 residues. CDR1 is SGHTA, CDR2 FQGNSA, per germline. The germline V and J ends were trimmed by 6 bases and 8 bases, with 11 bases remaining between them. CDR3 sequence reads: CASRDQADSPLHF. CDR3 DNA: TGTGCCAGCAGAGACCAGGCGGATTCACCCCTCCACTTT.

The rearrangement uses TRBV6-2 or TRBV6-3 and TRBJ2-1; 7 bases match TRBD2. Unmatched junction bases numbered 11, after V lost 6 bases and J lost 6 bases. Germline V gene data show CDR1 as MNHEY and CDR2 as SVGEGT. This CDR3 has 15 residues. The CDR3 coding sequence is TGTGCCAGCAGCCCCCTCAGTGGGGGGGGCAATGAGCAGTTCTTC. The encoded protein is CASSPLSGGGNEQFF.

This chain uses TRBV6-6 with TRBJ1-2; 7 nucleotides line up with TRBD1. J gave up 8 bases and V 0 bases, and 9 bases lay outside the gene matches. Germline V lookup: CDR1 MNHNY, CDR2 SVGAGI (reference sequence). The CDR3 totals 15 residues. The CDR3 nucleotides read TGTGCCAGCAGTTACTCCCCGGACAGGCCTGGGGGCTACACCTTC. Amino acids: CASSYSPDRPGGYTF.

The table lists this clonotype with a count of one. A clone one base away is much larger, so this may be a read error. The genes are TRBV16 and TRBJ1-5; D is uncertain. CDR1 is KGHSY, CDR2 FQNENV, per germline. Trimming removed 3 bases from V and 0 bases from J, with 6 bases in between. This CDR3 is built from 14 residues. In nucleotides, the CDR3 is TGTGCCAGCAGCCATGAGTTTAGCAATCAGCCCCAGCATTTT. Translated, it gives CASSHEFSNQPQHF.

This clonotype has ten or more counts. This chain connects TRBV29-1 to TRBJ2-3; D unclear. With 8 bases removed from V and 0 bases from J, the gap between germline ends came to 12 bases. CDR3 length: 13 residues. Germline assignment: CDR1 SQVTM and CDR2 ANQGSEA. CDR3 region: CSTFGRSTDTQYF. CDR3 DNA sequence: TGCAGCACCTTCGGTCGTAGCACAGATACGCAGTATTTT.

This clonotype was found a few times. V gene TRBV20-1 combines with J gene TRBJ2-3; D remains unclear. CDR3 length: 11 residues. The V gene's germline CDR1 is DFQATT and CDR2 SNEGSKA (reference sequence). V lost 1 base, J lost 6 bases, and 5 bases lay in between. The chain's CDR3 is CSARVSDTQYF. The CDR3 DNA is TGCAGTGCTAGAGTCTCCGATACGCAGTATTTT.

This clonotype was picked up many times. The J gene is TRBJ1-2, the V gene TRBV5-1; D is perhaps TRBD1 (5 bases). With 0 bases removed from V and 4 bases from J, the gap between germline ends came to 13 bases. The germline V gene has CDR1 SGHRS and CDR2 YFSETQ. The CDR3 extends over 15 amino acids. The CDR3 is CASSLGDHFLYGYTF. The CDR3, as DNA: TGCGCCAGCAGCTTGGGGGACCACTTTCTCTATGGCTACACCTTC.

This clonotype was picked up many times. As DNA, the CDR3 is TGTGCCAGCAGCACCGGCCTGACAGGGAAGGATACGCAGTATTTT. Protein sequence: CASSTGLTGKDTQYF. This chain connects TRBV7-3 to TRBJ2-3; 7 positions agree with TRBD1. Trimming removed 5 bases from V and 6 bases from J; junction bases left unmatched: 11. Germline V lookup: CDR1 SGHTA, CDR2 FQGTGA. The CDR3 consists of 15 residues. The full variable domain, with the rest looked up from reference TRBV7-3 and TRBJ2-3, is GAGVSQTPSNKVTEKGKYVELRCDPISGHTALYWYRQSLGQGPEFLIYFQGTGAADDSGLPNDRFFAVRPEGSVSTLKIQRTERGDSAVYLCASSTGLTGKDTQYFGPGTRLTVL.

This clonotype was seen repeatedly, ten times or more. CDR3 residues: CASSLDGDNTDTQYF. DNA for the CDR3: TGTGCCAGCAGCTTAGATGGGGATAACACAGATACGCAGTATTTT. This chain connects TRBV11-1 to TRBJ2-3; D gene ambiguous. V was clipped by 1 base and J by 2 bases, with 10 bases between them. Germline V gene lookup returns CDR1 SGHAT and CDR2 FQDESV (reference sequence). The CDR3 has 15 residues.